This entry lists 20 T cell receptor beta chains sequenced from one sample in a study of cytomegalovirus exposure and HLA in healthy donors (dated by TCRdb to the late 2010s). Library generation was performed with the immunoSEQ multiplex PCR assay. For the multiplex PCR, a mixture combining 60 forward primers for TCR Vbeta segments and 13 reverse primers for TCR Jbeta segments was used. Held by TCRdb, this immuneACCESS table contains in-frame sequences only and omits some clones. Under half of the omission traces to an unresolved V gene where checked; the cause of the rest is unknown. For this sample the table gives about 160,000 clones, of which 65% to 90% were detected only once. Clones ranked in the top ten supply roughly 6.5% of the sample. Sequencing was carried out using PBMCs. These receptors originate from a man aged 50 or older in good health and CMV-seropositive.

The chain recombines TRBV2 with TRBJ1-4; D is ambiguous. CDR1 is SNHLY, CDR2 FYNNEI, per germline. Trimming took off 4 bases at V and 4 bases at J, with 13 bases between the two ends. There are 15 residues in the CDR3. The CDR3 coding sequence is TGTGCCAGCAGTGCCCTTTTTGGGCGTAATGAAAAACTGTTTTTT. Encoded protein: CASSALFGRNEKLFF.

This clone turned up a few times. V is TRBV7-8 and J is TRBJ1-1, with 12 bases matching TRBD1. Germline CDR1 and CDR2: SGHVS and FQNEAQ. J was trimmed by 2 bases and V by 3 bases; bases with no gene match: 4. The CDR3 consists of 16 residues. The DNA of the CDR3 is TGTGCCAGCAGCTTCCGGGACAGGGGGCCCAACACTGAAGCTTTCTTT. It translates to CASSFRDRGPNTEAFF.

The genes are TRBV7-6 and TRBJ2-1, with D unclear. CDR3 length: 14 residues. V lost 6 bases and J 6 bases, leaving 15 bases between the germline ends. CDR1 is SGHVS and CDR2 is FNYEAQ in the germline V gene. CDR3 sequence reads: CASSLIPLRNEQFF. In DNA, the CDR3 is TGTGCCAGCAGTCTAATTCCTCTTCGCAATGAGCAGTTCTTC.

The chain uses TRBV19 and TRBJ2-1; TRBD2 matches 8 bases. CDR1 LNHDA and CDR2 SQIVND come from the germline V gene (reference sequence). J was trimmed by 5 bases and V by 3 bases; bases with no gene match: 12. This CDR3 has 17 amino acids. The CDR3 region is CASSMKRQAGADNEQFF. Written as DNA, the CDR3 is TGTGCCAGTAGTATGAAGCGGCAAGCGGGGGCCGACAATGAGCAGTTCTTC.

This clone was seen a single time. The chain couples TRBV10-1 to TRBJ2-1; D might be TRBD2 (6 bases). The germline gives CDR1 WNHNN, CDR2 SYGVQD (reference sequence). Trimming shortened V by 5 bases and J by 9 bases, and 14 bases separated the two germline ends. The CDR3 spans 13 residues. CDR3 protein: CASSPSGVGEQFF. The CDR3, as DNA: TGCGCCAGCAGTCCTTCGGGGGTGGGTGAGCAGTTCTTC.

The chain is built from TRBV9 and TRBJ2-1, with TRBD2 matching 8 bases. Germline V CDR1 and CDR2: SGDLS, YYNGEE. V shed 3 bases, J shed 0 bases, and the junction held 5 bases outside the gene matches. CDR3 length: 16 amino acids. DNA of the CDR3: TGTGCCAGCAGCGCCCTAGGGACTAGCTCCTACAATGAGCAGTTCTTC. Protein: CASSALGTSSYNEQFF.

The J gene is TRBJ2-7, the V gene TRBV18; TRBD1 aligns across 9 bases. The trim removed 4 bases at V and 2 bases at J, leaving 9 bases unmatched. The length of the CDR3 is 16 residues. CDR1 and CDR2 from the germline V gene are KGHSH and LQKENI. Written as DNA, the CDR3 is TGTGCCAGCTCACACCTACAGGGGGCCTCAGCCTACGAGCAGTACTTC. The encoded protein is CASSHLQGASAYEQYF.

The DNA of the CDR3 is TGCGCCAGCAGCTCTGTGACAGGGTACGAAAAACTGTTTTTT. It yields the protein CASSSVTGYEKLFF. V gene TRBV5-1 combines with J gene TRBJ1-4, with TRBD1 matching over 7 bases. Germline values: CDR1 SGHRS, CDR2 YFSETQ. The CDR3 has 14 amino acids. Losses at the gene ends were 3 bases for V and 8 bases for J; bases not matched to a gene: 7. Looking up the rest from reference TRBV5-1 and TRBJ1-4 gives the full variable domain: KAGVTQTPRYLIKTRGQQVTLSCSPISGHRSVSWYQQTPGQGLQFLFEYFSETQRNKGNFPGRFSGRQFSNSRSEMNVSTLELGDSALYLCASSSVTGYEKLFFGSGTQLSVL.

This sequence joins TRBV30 and TRBJ2-5; 7 bases are shared with TRBD2. The CDR3 loop spans 12 amino acids. The V and J ends lost 0 bases and 5 bases, in that order; junction bases with no gene match: 0. Germline loops: CDR1 GTSNPN, CDR2 SVGIG (reference sequence). CDR3: CAWSVGGETQYF. CDR3 DNA sequence: TGTGCCTGGAGTGTGGGAGGGGAGACCCAGTACTTC.

This clone came up once. The chain uses TRBV10-1 and TRBJ2-1, with D possibly being TRBD2 (7 bases). CDR1 is WNHNN and CDR2 is SYGVQD in the germline V gene (reference sequence). V gave up 6 bases and J gave up 3 bases, with 15 bases separating them. The CDR3 runs 15 residues. The CDR3 loop reads CASSEGGGNYNEQFF. Here the CDR3 DNA reads TGCGCCAGCAGCGAGGGGGGGGGCAACTACAATGAGCAGTTCTTC.

The genes are TRBV9 and TRBJ1-3; D is uncertain. CDR3 size: 13 residues. In germline, CDR1 is SGDLS, CDR2 YYNGEE. V was shortened by 3 bases and J by 0 bases, with 4 bases between the two germline ends. CDR3: CASSASSGNTIYF. The CDR3 DNA sequence: TGTGCCAGCAGCGCCAGCTCTGGAAACACCATATATTTT.

The rearrangement uses TRBV10-3 and TRBJ2-7; 7 bases map to TRBD1. This CDR3 has 14 amino acids. V lost 0 bases, J lost 2 bases, and 1 base stayed unmatched. Germline CDR1 is ENHRY and CDR2 is SYGVKD. Written as DNA, the CDR3 is TGTGCCATCAGTGAGTCTGGGACAGCCTACGAGCAGTACTTC. It yields the protein CAISESGTAYEQYF.

CDR3 residues: CASGGTGVGYEQYF. CDR3 sequence (DNA): TGTGCCAGCGGAGGGACAGGGGTTGGCTACGAGCAGTACTTC. The rearrangement joins TRBV5-5 to TRBJ2-5; 10 bases fit TRBD1. TRBJ2-7 matches the DNA end more closely, so the J call is doubtful. This CDR3 has 14 residues. Germline CDR1 is SGHKS and CDR2 is YYEKEE (reference sequence).

V is TRBV6-6 and J is TRBJ1-5, with D possibly matching TRBD1 (5 bases). Germline CDR1 MNHNY, CDR2 SVGAGI (reference sequence). The CDR3 consists of 15 residues. Between the trimmed V and J ends, which lost 0 bases and 6 bases, there was a span of 12 bases. CDR3 nucleotides: TGTGCCAGCAGTTACTCTAGGCAGGGCGGTCAGCCCCAGCATTTT. Protein sequence: CASSYSRQGGQPQHF.

V usage is TRBV6-6 and J usage is TRBJ1-6; 9 bases align to TRBD1. CDR1 is MNHNY and CDR2 is SVGAGI in the germline V gene (reference sequence). The CDR3 runs to 16 residues. V gave up 2 bases and J gave up 5 bases; unmatched junction bases: 4. The CDR3 region is CASSYLRTGDNSPLHF. CDR3 in DNA: TGTGCCAGCAGTTACCTGAGGACAGGGGATAATTCACCCCTCCACTTT.

The chain employs TRBV5-1 and TRBJ2-5; TRBD2 agrees at 9 bases. V was pared by 0 bases and J by 2 bases, with 14 bases of the junction left unmatched. The CDR3 length is 19 residues. The germline V gene has CDR1 SGHRS and CDR2 YFSETQ. As DNA, the CDR3 is TGCGCCAGCAGCTTGGGGGAGATTGGAGGACTAGCGAGGCAAGAGACCCAGTACTTC. This translates into CASSLGEIGGLARQETQYF.

The rearrangement joins TRBV25-1 to TRBJ1-3, with D possibly TRBD1 on 5 matching bases. The length of the CDR3 is 14 residues. CDR1 MGHDK and CDR2 SYGVNS come from the germline V gene. V was cut by 3 bases and J by 2 bases, with 8 bases left in between. The CDR3 protein is CASSDGGTGNTIYF. Here the CDR3 DNA reads TGTGCCAGCAGTGACGGGGGAACTGGAAACACCATATATTTT. The variable domain in full, with the rest retrieved from reference TRBV25-1 and TRBJ1-3, is EADIYQTPRYLVIGTGKKITLECSQTMGHDKMYWYQQDPGMELHLIHYSYGVNSTEKGDLSSESTVSRIRTEHFPLTLESARPSHTSQYLCASSDGGTGNTIYFGEGSWLTVV.

This clone was counted only a few times. This chain links TRBV29-1 with TRBJ1-3; D not resolved. The V end was cut by 7 bases, the J end by 4 bases, with 17 bases between. The CDR3 is 14 residues long. The germline V gene has CDR1 SQVTM and CDR2 ANQGSEA. The CDR3 region is CSATVNAGGNTIYF. In DNA, the CDR3 is TGCAGCGCTACCGTGAATGCGGGGGGAAACACCATATATTTT.

This clone was seen a single time. J is TRBJ2-1 and V is TRBV5-1; 8 bases are a match to TRBD1. The CDR3 runs 15 residues. V lost 6 bases and J lost 1; bases outside the gene matches: 6. Germline V gene lookup returns CDR1 SGHRS and CDR2 YFSETQ. CDR3 coding DNA: TGCGCCAGCACCTTCGGACAGGGTTCCTACAATGAGCAGTTCTTC. Amino acids: CASTFGQGSYNEQFF.

The CDR3 DNA reads TGTGCCAGTAGCCCGGGGGTTCGGACCGGGGAGCTGTTTTTT. Translating it yields CASSPGVRTGELFF. The chain recombines TRBV19 with TRBJ2-2; tentative D call: TRBD2 (6 bases). The CDR3 extends over 14 amino acids. V dropped 6 bases and J dropped 5 bases, with 13 bases sitting between them. CDR1 is LNHDA, CDR2 SQIVND, per germline (reference sequence).